What follows is one TCR beta chain and its context. Trimming stripped 4 bases from V and 2 bases from J, with 8 bases between. The CDR3 length is 13 residues. Per the germline V gene, CDR1 is SGHDT and CDR2 is YYEEEE. Extracted from the samples, RNA was reverse transcribed into cDNA to serve as the sequencing template. Libraries were prepared by immunoSEQ multiplex PCR; TCRdb keeps only in-frame clonotypes and omits some of them. The repertoire includes 100,000 to 150,000 clones, 50% to 60% of them detected once, and 4.5% sits in the top ten. This entry belongs to a study of CD8+ T cells in alopecia areata.

The starting material was CD4+ T cells sorted from blood, obtained at week 0. The TCR comes from a human donor with alopecia areata. The genes are TRBV5-6 and TRBJ2-3; D ambiguous. The CDR3 DNA reads as TGTGCCAGCAGCCCCCAACCCACAGATACGCAGTATTTT. This encodes CASSPQPTDTQYF. Full variable domain (rest looked up from reference TRBV5-6 and TRBJ2-3): DAGVTQSPTHLIKTRGQQVTLRCSPKSGHDTVSWYQQALGQGPQFIFQYYEEEERQRGNFPDRFSGHQFPNYSSELNVNALLLGDSALYLCASSPQPTDTQYFGPGTRLTVL.